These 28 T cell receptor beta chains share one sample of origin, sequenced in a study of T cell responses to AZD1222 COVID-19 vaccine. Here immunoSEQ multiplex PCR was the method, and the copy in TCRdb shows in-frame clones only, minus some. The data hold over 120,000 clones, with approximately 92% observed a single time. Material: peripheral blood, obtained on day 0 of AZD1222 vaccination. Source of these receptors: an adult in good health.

DNA for the CDR3: TGTGCCAGCAGCCTCGAACAGGGTGGCTATGGCTACACCTTC. Its protein is CASSLEQGGYGYTF. V usage is TRBV7-9 and J usage is TRBJ1-2; perhaps TRBD1 as D (6 bases). The CDR3 is made up of 14 amino acids. Per the germline V gene, CDR1 is SEHNR and CDR2 is FQNEAQ (reference sequence). The germline V and J ends were trimmed by 5 bases and 4 bases, with 14 bases remaining between them.

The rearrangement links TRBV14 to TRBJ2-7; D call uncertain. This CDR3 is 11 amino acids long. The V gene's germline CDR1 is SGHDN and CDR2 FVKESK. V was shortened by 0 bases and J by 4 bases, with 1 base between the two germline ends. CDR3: CASSQEYEQYF. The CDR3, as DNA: TGTGCCAGCAGCCAAGAATACGAGCAGTACTTC. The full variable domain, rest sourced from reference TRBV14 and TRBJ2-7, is EAGVTQFPSHSVIEKGQTVTLRCDPISGHDNLYWYRRVMGKEIKFLLHFVKESKQDESGMPNNRFLAERTGGTYSTLKVQPAELEDSGVYFCASSQEYEQYFGPGTRLTVT.

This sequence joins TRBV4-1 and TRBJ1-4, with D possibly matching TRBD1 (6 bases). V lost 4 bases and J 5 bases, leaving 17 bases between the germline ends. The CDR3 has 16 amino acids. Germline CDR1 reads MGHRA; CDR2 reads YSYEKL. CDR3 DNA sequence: TGCGCCAGCAGCCCCGGGTTCGGACAGAGAAATGAAAAACTGTTTTTT. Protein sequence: CASSPGFGQRNEKLFF.

The CDR3 is CASSLVQDGYTF. The CDR3 bases are TGTGCCAGCAGCTTGGTGCAGGATGGCTACACCTTC. The chain combines TRBV5-5 with TRBJ1-2; D not resolved. Germline-derived CDR1 and CDR2 are SGHKS and YYEKEE (reference sequence). CDR3 size: 12 residues. Deletions cut 0 bases from V and 6 bases from J, with 6 bases between.

CDR3 region: CASSFRVSGSGNTIYF. The DNA of the CDR3 is TGCGCCAGCAGCTTCAGAGTGTCAGGGTCTGGAAACACCATATATTTT. The J gene is TRBJ1-3, the V gene TRBV5-1, with D perhaps TRBD1 (5 bases). Germline CDR1 is SGHRS and CDR2 is YFSETQ. Trimming cost V 2 bases and J 1 base, with 13 bases left between them. CDR3 length equals 16 residues. The variable domain in full, completed from reference TRBV5-1 and TRBJ1-3, reads KAGVTQTPRYLIKTRGQQVTLSCSPISGHRSVSWYQQTPGQGLQFLFEYFSETQRNKGNFPGRFSGRQFSNSRSEMNVSTLELGDSALYLCASSFRVSGSGNTIYFGEGSWLTVV.

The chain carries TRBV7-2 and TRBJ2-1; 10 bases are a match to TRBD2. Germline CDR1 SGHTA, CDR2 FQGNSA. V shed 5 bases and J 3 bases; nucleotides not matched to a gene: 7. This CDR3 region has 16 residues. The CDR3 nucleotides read TGTGCCAGCAGCCCGATAGCGGGGGGTTACTACAATGAGCAGTTCTTC. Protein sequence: CASSPIAGGYYNEQFF. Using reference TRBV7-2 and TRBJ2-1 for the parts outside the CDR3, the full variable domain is GAGVSQSPSNKVTEKGKDVELRCDPISGHTALYWYRQSLGQGLEFLIYFQGNSAPDKSGLPSDRFSAERTGGSVSTLTIQRTQQEDSAVYLCASSPIAGGYYNEQFFGPGTRLTVL.

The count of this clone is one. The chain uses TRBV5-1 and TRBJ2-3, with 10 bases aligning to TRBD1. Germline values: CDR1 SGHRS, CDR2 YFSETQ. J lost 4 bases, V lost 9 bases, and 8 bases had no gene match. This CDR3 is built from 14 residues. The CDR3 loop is CATTTGGNADTQYF. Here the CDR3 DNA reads TGCGCCACCACGACAGGGGGCAACGCAGATACGCAGTATTTT.

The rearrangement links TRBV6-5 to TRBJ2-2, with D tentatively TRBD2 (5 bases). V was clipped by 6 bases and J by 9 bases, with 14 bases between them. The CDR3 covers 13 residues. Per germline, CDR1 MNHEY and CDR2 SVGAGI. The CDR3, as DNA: TGTGCCAGCAGGCAGGAGGTGTTCCGGGAGCTGTTTTTT. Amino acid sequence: CASRQEVFRELFF.

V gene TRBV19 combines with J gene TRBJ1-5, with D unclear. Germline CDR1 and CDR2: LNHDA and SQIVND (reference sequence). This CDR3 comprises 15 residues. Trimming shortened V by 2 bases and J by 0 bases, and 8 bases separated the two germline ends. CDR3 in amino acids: CASSIFGYSNQPQHF. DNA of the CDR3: TGTGCCAGTAGTATATTTGGGTATAGCAATCAGCCCCAGCATTTT. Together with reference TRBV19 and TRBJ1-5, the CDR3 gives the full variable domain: DGGITQSPKYLFRKEGQNVTLSCEQNLNHDAMYWYRQDPGQGLRLIYYSQIVNDFQKGDIAEGYSVSREKKESFPLTVTSAQKNPTAFYLCASSIFGYSNQPQHFGDGTRLSIL.

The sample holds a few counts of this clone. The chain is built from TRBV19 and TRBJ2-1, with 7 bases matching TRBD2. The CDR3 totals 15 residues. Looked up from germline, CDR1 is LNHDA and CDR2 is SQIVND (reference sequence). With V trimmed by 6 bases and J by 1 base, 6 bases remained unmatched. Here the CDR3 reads CASSRGGSSYNEQFF. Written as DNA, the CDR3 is TGTGCCAGTAGCCGTGGCGGGAGTTCCTACAATGAGCAGTTCTTC.

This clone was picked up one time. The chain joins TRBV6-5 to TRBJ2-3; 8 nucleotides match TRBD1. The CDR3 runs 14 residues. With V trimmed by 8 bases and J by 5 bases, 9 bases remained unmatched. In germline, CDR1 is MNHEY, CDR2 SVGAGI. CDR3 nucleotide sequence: TGTGCCAGCGCCCCCCAGGGGGCTGAAGATACGCAGTATTTT. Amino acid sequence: CASAPQGAEDTQYF.

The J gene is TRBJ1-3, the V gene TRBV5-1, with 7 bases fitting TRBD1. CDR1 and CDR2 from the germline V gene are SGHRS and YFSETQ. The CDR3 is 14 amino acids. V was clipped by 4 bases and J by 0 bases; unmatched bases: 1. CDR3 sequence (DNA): TGCGCCAGCAGCCGGGACAGCTCTGGAAACACCATATATTTT. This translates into CASSRDSSGNTIYF. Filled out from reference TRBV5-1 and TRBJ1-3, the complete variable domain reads KAGVTQTPRYLIKTRGQQVTLSCSPISGHRSVSWYQQTPGQGLQFLFEYFSETQRNKGNFPGRFSGRQFSNSRSEMNVSTLELGDSALYLCASSRDSSGNTIYFGEGSWLTVV.

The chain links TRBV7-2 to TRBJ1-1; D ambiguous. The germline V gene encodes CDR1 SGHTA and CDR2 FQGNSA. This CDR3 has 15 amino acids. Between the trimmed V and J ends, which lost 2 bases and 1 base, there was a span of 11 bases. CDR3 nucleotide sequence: TGTGCCAGCAGCTTAATCCCAGGCGGGAACACTGAAGCTTTCTTT. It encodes CASSLIPGGNTEAFF.

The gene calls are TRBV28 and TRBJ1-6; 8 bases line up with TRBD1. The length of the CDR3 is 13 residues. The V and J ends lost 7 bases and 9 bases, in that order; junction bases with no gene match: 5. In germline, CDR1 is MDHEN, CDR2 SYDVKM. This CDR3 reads CASIRGQGSPLHF. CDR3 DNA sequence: TGTGCCAGCATCAGGGGGCAGGGTTCACCCCTCCACTTT.

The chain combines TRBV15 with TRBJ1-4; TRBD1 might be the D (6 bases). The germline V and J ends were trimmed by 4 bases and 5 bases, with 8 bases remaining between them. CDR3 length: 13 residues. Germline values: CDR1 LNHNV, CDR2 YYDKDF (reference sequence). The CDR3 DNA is TGTGCCACCAGCATTAGGGGGAATGAAAAACTGTTTTTT. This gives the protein CATSIRGNEKLFF.

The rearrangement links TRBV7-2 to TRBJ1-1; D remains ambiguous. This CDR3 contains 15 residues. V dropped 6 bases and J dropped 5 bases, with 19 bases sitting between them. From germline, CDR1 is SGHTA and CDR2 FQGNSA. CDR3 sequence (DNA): TGTGCCAGCAGAACTAAGGGCATTGTAAGGACTGAAGCTTTCTTT. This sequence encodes CASRTKGIVRTEAFF.

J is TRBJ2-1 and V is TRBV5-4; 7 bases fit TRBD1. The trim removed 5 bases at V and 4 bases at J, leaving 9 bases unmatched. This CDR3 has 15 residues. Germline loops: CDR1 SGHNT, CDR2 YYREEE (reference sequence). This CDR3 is CASRATGPPYNEQFF. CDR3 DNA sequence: TGTGCCAGCAGGGCGACAGGGCCCCCTTACAATGAGCAGTTCTTC.

CDR3 coding DNA: TGTGCCAGCAGCCCGGGCCGCCCCAGGGTCCAGAAGGCTAACTATGGCTACACCTTC. Amino acid sequence: CASSPGRPRVQKANYGYTF. The V call is TRBV14, the J call TRBJ1-2; D may be TRBD1 (5 bases). Looked up from germline, CDR1 is SGHDN and CDR2 is FVKESK. The length of the CDR3 is 19 residues. Trimming removed 4 bases at V and 0 bases at J, with 24 bases between.

The CDR3 loop is CASGLATGPTTDTQYF. The CDR3 DNA follows: TGTGCTAGTGGTTTGGCGACAGGGCCCACCACAGATACGCAGTATTTT. The chain uses TRBV12-5 and TRBJ2-3; 7 bases fit TRBD1. V trimming: 1 base; J trimming: 2 bases; junction bases outside the gene matches: 6. Germline V gives CDR1 LGHNT, CDR2 FRNRAP. The CDR3 is 16 amino acids.

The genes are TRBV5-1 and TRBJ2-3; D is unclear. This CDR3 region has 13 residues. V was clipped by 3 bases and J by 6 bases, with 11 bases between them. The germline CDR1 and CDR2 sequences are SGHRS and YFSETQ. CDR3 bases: TGCGCCAGCAGCTCGGAGAGGTGGGATACGCAGTATTTT. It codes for CASSSERWDTQYF. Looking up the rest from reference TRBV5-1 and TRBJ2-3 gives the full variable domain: KAGVTQTPRYLIKTRGQQVTLSCSPISGHRSVSWYQQTPGQGLQFLFEYFSETQRNKGNFPGRFSGRQFSNSRSEMNVSTLELGDSALYLCASSSERWDTQYFGPGTRLTVL.

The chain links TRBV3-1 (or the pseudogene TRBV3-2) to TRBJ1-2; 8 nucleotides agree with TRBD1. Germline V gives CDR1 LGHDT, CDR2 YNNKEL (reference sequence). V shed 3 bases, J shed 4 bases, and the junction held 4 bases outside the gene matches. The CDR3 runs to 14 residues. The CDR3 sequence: CASSQGQGAYGYTF. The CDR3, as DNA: TGTGCCAGCAGCCAGGGGCAGGGGGCCTATGGCTACACCTTC.

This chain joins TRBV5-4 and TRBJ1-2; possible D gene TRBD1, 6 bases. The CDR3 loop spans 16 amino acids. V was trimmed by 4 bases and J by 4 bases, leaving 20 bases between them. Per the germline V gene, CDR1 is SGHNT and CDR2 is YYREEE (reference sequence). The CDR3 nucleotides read TGTGCCAGCAGCCCTTCCGTGTCTCGACAGGTCTATGGCTACACCTTC. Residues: CASSPSVSRQVYGYTF. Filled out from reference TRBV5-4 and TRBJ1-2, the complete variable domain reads ETGVTQSPTHLIKTRGQQVTLRCSSQSGHNTVSWYQQALGQGPQFIFQYYREEENGRGNFPPRFSGLQFPNYSSELNVNALELDDSALYLCASSPSVSRQVYGYTFGSGTRLTVV.

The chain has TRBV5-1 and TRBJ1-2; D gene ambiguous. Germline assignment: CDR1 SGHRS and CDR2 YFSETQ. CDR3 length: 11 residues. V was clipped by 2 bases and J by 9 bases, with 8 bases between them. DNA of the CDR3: TGCGCCAGCAGCTTCGGACGGAGCTACACCTTC. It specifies CASSFGRSYTF.

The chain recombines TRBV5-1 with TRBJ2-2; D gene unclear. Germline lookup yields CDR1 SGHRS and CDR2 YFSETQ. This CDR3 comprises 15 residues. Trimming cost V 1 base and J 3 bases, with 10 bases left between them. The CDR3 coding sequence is TGCGCCAGCAGCTTGTCAGGTGCTGACACCGGGGAGCTGTTTTTT. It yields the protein CASSLSGADTGELFF.

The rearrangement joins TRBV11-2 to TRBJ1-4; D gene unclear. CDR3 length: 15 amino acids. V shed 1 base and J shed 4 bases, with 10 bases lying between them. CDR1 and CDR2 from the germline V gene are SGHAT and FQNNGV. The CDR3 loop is CASSLVAGGNEKLFF. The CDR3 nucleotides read TGTGCCAGCAGCTTAGTGGCGGGAGGTAATGAAAAACTGTTTTTT. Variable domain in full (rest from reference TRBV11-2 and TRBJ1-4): EAGVAQSPRYKIIEKRQSVAFWCNPISGHATLYWYQQILGQGPKLLIQFQNNGVVDDSQLPKDRFSAERLKGVDSTLKIQPAKLEDSAVYLCASSLVAGGNEKLFFGSGTQLSVL.

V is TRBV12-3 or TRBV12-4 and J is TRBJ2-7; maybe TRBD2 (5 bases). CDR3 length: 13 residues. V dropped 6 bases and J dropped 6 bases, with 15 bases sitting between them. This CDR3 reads CASRAQEDFEQYF. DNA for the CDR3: TGTGCCAGCAGGGCGCAGGAGGATTTCGAGCAGTACTTC.

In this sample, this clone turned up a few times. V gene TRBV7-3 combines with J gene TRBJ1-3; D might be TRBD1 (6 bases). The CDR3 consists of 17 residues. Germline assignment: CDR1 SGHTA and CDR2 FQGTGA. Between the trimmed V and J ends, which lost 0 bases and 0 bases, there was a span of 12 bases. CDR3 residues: CASSLTSGADSGNTIYF. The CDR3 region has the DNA TGTGCCAGCAGCTTAACATCGGGGGCCGACTCTGGAAACACCATATATTTT.

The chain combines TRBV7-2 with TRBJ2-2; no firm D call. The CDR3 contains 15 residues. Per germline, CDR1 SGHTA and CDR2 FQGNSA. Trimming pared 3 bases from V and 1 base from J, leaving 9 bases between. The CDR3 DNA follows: TGTGCCAGCAGCTTGGTCGGTGGGAACACCGGGGAGCTGTTTTTT. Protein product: CASSLVGGNTGELFF.